A single sample is the source of the 25 T cell receptor beta chains below, sequenced in a study of beta chain features in type 1 diabetes. All of the isolated RNA was reverse transcribed, so expressed TCRB transcripts were sequenced. Here immunoSEQ multiplex PCR was the method, and the copy in TCRdb shows in-frame clones only, minus some. The sample holds 200,000 to 250,000 clones, under 13% seen once. Sample: central memory CD4+ T cells from blood. The source of these receptors is a man in his late teens or twenties in good health.

In this sample, this clone turned up many times. One junction end does not reproduce the germline sequence, and a read error may be involved. The V and J genes are TRBV30 and TRBJ1-1; unclear D gene. CDR3 length: 11 residues. CDR1 and CDR2 (germline): GTSNPN, SVGIG (reference sequence). This CDR3 reads CAWTENSEAFF. CDR3 sequence (DNA): TGTGCCTGGACTGAGAACAGTGAAGCTTTCTTT.

This chain connects TRBV7-9 to TRBJ2-7; 12 bases line up with TRBD2. Germline-derived CDR1 and CDR2 are SEHNR and FQNEAQ (reference sequence). With 2 bases clipped from V and 4 bases from J, the junction kept 9 bases outside the gene matches. CDR3 length: 17 residues. In DNA, the CDR3 is TGTGCCAGCAGCTTATTTTCCAGGACTAGCGGGATGTACGAGCAGTACTTC. Protein: CASSLFSRTSGMYEQYF.

This clone was counted only a few times. The V call is TRBV5-4, the J call TRBJ2-3; D possibly uses TRBD1 or TRBD2 (5 bases each). V lost 5 bases and J lost 4, with 11 bases in between. CDR3 size: 13 residues. Germline V CDR1 and CDR2: SGHNT, YYREEE (reference sequence). The CDR3 is CASRDQGADTQYF. The CDR3 DNA reads TGTGCCAGCAGGGACCAGGGAGCAGATACGCAGTATTTT.

This clone was observed many times. The chain links TRBV11-2 to TRBJ2-5; the D is unclear. From germline, CDR1 is SGHAT and CDR2 FQNNGV. Deletions cut 5 bases from V and 1 base from J, with 5 bases between. This CDR3 has 12 amino acids. The CDR3, as DNA: TGTGCCAGCAGCGCAGGCCAAGAGACCCAGTACTTC. Translated: CASSAGQETQYF.

The chain combines TRBV29-1 with TRBJ1-3; D is unclear. Germline V gives CDR1 SQVTM, CDR2 ANQGSEA. Trimming took 3 bases from V and 1 from J, leaving 7 bases between them. The CDR3 runs to 13 residues. The CDR3 nucleotides read TGCAGCGTTGAGAGGGTATCTGGAAACACCATATATTTT. This codes for CSVERVSGNTIYF.

This chain uses TRBV6-1 with TRBJ2-3; TRBD1 aligns across 7 bases. The J segment lost 0 bases and the V segment lost 10 bases, leaving 4 bases of the junction unmatched. The germline V gene has CDR1 MNHNS and CDR2 SASEGT. This CDR3 is 13 amino acids long. For the CDR3, the DNA is TGTGCCACGACAGGGTCTAGCACAGATACGCAGTATTTT. It codes for CATTGSSTDTQYF.

This clone was detected many times. The chain joins TRBV7-9 to TRBJ2-1, with 12 bases identical to TRBD2. The CDR3 has 17 amino acids. Looked up from germline, CDR1 is SEHNR and CDR2 is FQNEAQ (reference sequence). Trimming removed 1 base from V and 6 bases from J; junction bases left unmatched: 7. Here the CDR3 reads CASSLVSLAGGVNEQFF. In nucleotides, the CDR3 is TGTGCCAGCAGCTTAGTATCCCTAGCGGGAGGGGTCAATGAGCAGTTCTTC.

The V and J genes are TRBV28 and TRBJ2-3; 7 bases match TRBD2. The V gene's germline CDR1 is MDHEN and CDR2 SYDVKM. The CDR3 runs to 12 residues. The junction had 10 bases not matched to a gene; V was cut back by 5 bases and J by 14 bases. CDR3 sequence reads: CASSSGDSRAYF. The CDR3 coding sequence is TGTGCCAGCAGTAGCGGGGACTCGAGGGCGTATTTT.

This clone was recorded a few times. The chain recombines TRBV30 with TRBJ2-4; the match to TRBD2 covers 13 bases. The CDR3 has 17 residues. V shed 0 bases and J 1 base; nucleotides not matched to a gene: 3. Germline CDR1 and CDR2: GTSNPN and SVGIG (reference sequence). The chain's CDR3 is CAWSVLAGGVAKNIQYF. DNA for the CDR3: TGTGCCTGGAGTGTACTAGCGGGAGGGGTGGCCAAAAACATTCAGTACTTC. Using reference TRBV30 and TRBJ2-4 for the parts outside the CDR3, the full variable domain is SQTIHQWPATLVQPVGSPLSLECTVEGTSNPNLYWYRQAAGRGLQLLFYSVGIGQISSEVPQNLSASRPQDRQFILSSKKLLLSDSGFYLCAWSVLAGGVAKNIQYFGAGTRLSVL.

The gene calls are TRBV29-1 and TRBJ2-5; TRBD1 is a possible D gene (6 bases). The CDR3 loop spans 12 amino acids. V was cut by 7 bases and J by 3 bases, with 12 bases left in between. Germline loops: CDR1 SQVTM, CDR2 ANQGSEA. This CDR3 reads CSAGHTEETQYF. The CDR3 DNA follows: TGCAGCGCGGGACACACCGAAGAGACCCAGTACTTC.

J is TRBJ2-3 and V is TRBV5-1, with 10 bases that match TRBD1. There are 16 residues in the CDR3. V shed 0 bases, J shed 4 bases, and the junction held 5 bases outside the gene matches. The germline V gene encodes CDR1 SGHRS and CDR2 YFSETQ. The CDR3 protein is CASSLVPGQGSDTQYF. The DNA of the CDR3 is TGCGCCAGCAGCTTGGTTCCGGGACAGGGGTCAGATACGCAGTATTTT.

The V gene is TRBV18, the J gene TRBJ2-5, with no clear D. In germline, CDR1 is KGHSH, CDR2 LQKENI. This CDR3 contains 13 residues. The V end lost 3 bases, the J end lost 2 bases, and 7 bases lay between the germline ends. Here the CDR3 DNA reads TGTGCCAGCTCACCTGGGTTTCAAGAGACCCAGTACTTC. Residues: CASSPGFQETQYF.

This clone was picked up a small number of times. This CDR3 reads CASSLAFGTNNEQFF. The DNA of the CDR3 is TGTGCCAGCAGCTTAGCGTTCGGGACAAACAATGAGCAGTTCTTC. The chain has TRBV7-9 and TRBJ2-1, with D perhaps matching TRBD1 (6 bases). V was shortened by 0 bases and J by 5 bases, with 11 bases between the two germline ends. Looked up from germline, CDR1 is SEHNR and CDR2 is FQNEAQ (reference sequence). The CDR3 totals 15 residues.

V usage is TRBV5-4 and J usage is TRBJ2-4, with a possible D match to TRBD1 (5 bases). Germline CDR1 and CDR2: SGHNT and YYREEE (reference sequence). Trimming pared 2 bases from V and 0 bases from J, leaving 9 bases between. The CDR3 has 15 residues. DNA for the CDR3: TGTGCCAGCAGCTTAATGGGGCTAGCCAAAAACATTCAGTACTTC. As protein: CASSLMGLAKNIQYF.

This clone turned up a few times. The V and J genes are TRBV9 and TRBJ1-1; D call uncertain. V lost 0 bases and J 2 bases, leaving 8 bases between the germline ends. This CDR3 spans 14 amino acids. Germline V gene sequence: CDR1 SGDLS, CDR2 YYNGEE. CDR3 amino acids: CASSVDPTNTEAFF. The CDR3 nucleotides are TGTGCCAGCAGCGTAGATCCCACAAACACTGAAGCTTTCTTT.

This chain uses TRBV7-9 with TRBJ1-2; no reliable D call. CDR3 length: 14 residues. Trimming left V 1 base short and J 4 bases short, with 10 bases between. Germline V gives CDR1 SEHNR, CDR2 FQNEAQ (reference sequence). CDR3 in DNA: TGTGCCAGCAGCTTAGTGAGTGTAGGCTATGGCTACACCTTC. This sequence encodes CASSLVSVGYGYTF.

Turning to this clone: A read error is possible here, since a much larger clone lies one base away. The chain uses TRBV21-1 and TRBJ2-1; the tabulated D call, TRBD2, remains unverified against the DNA. TRBV21-1 is a recognized pseudogene. This CDR3 is 14 amino acids long. The CDR3 is CDSSGRGSFNEQFF. The DNA for the CDR3 is TGTGACAGCAGCGGAAGAGGGAGCTTCAATGAGCAGTTCTTC.

The gene calls are TRBV29-1 and TRBJ2-2; D is perhaps TRBD1 (6 bases). Per the germline V gene, CDR1 is SQVTM and CDR2 is ANQGSEA. V was pared by 0 bases and J by 1 base, with 15 bases between. The CDR3 covers 17 residues. The CDR3 coding sequence is TGCAGCGTTGAAGAAGCCTTAAGAGGGGGGAACACCGGGGAGCTGTTTTTT. This translates into CSVEEALRGGNTGELFF.

The chain recombines TRBV6-6 with TRBJ2-3, with a tentative D call TRBD1 (6 bases). The CDR3 loop spans 13 amino acids. Germline lookup yields CDR1 MNHNY and CDR2 SVGAGI (reference sequence). V shed 6 bases and J shed 4 bases, with 11 bases lying between them. CDR3 in amino acids: CASSRRGPDTQYF. CDR3 sequence (DNA): TGTGCCAGCAGCCGCAGGGGTCCAGATACGCAGTATTTT.

The rearrangement links TRBV29-1 to TRBJ1-2; D unclear. CDR3 length equals 15 residues. V lost 4 bases and J 0 bases, leaving 15 bases between the germline ends. The germline V gene has CDR1 SQVTM and CDR2 ANQGSEA. CDR3 bases: TGCAGCGTTGTCTCGCAGGAGAATTCTAACTATGGCTACACCTTC. Its translation: CSVVSQENSNYGYTF.

The CDR3 region is CAPSPNYGYTF. The CDR3 DNA is TGCGCCCCTAGTCCTAACTATGGCTACACCTTC. The chain joins TRBV20-1 to TRBJ1-2, with no clear D. Germline V gene sequence: CDR1 DFQATT, CDR2 SNEGSKA (reference sequence). The CDR3 is 11 residues long.

This clone was counted ten times or more. This chain uses TRBV28 with TRBJ2-7; 8 bases map to TRBD2. Looked up from germline, CDR1 is MDHEN and CDR2 is SYDVKM. V trimming: 5 bases; J trimming: 8 bases; junction bases outside the gene matches: 14. This CDR3 comprises 15 residues. The CDR3 coding sequence is TGTGCCAGCAGTGTCCCGGGACTAGGGGTCGTGAAGCAGTACTTC. Translation gives CASSVPGLGVVKQYF.

The gene calls are TRBV29-1 and TRBJ2-7; no clear D gene. The germline gives CDR1 SQVTM, CDR2 ANQGSEA. V was clipped by 6 bases and J by 1 base, with 10 bases between them. This CDR3 has 12 residues. In DNA form, the CDR3 reads TGCAGCGTAATGGACGGATCCTACGAGCAGTACTTC. This encodes CSVMDGSYEQYF.

The chain joins TRBV5-1 to TRBJ1-1; a weak D match, TRBD1 (5 bases). Germline V gives CDR1 SGHRS, CDR2 YFSETQ. Trimming stripped 3 bases from V and 4 bases from J, with 16 bases between. CDR3 length equals 15 residues. CDR3: CASSSRDVRTTEAFF. CDR3 nucleotides: TGCGCCAGCAGCTCAAGGGACGTCCGGACCACTGAAGCTTTCTTT.

This rearrangement joins TRBV29-1 to TRBJ2-5; maybe TRBD1 (6 bases). V lost 2 bases, J lost 6 bases, and 10 bases lay in between. The CDR3 runs to 12 residues. In germline, CDR1 is SQVTM, CDR2 ANQGSEA. The CDR3 DNA sequence: TGCAGCGTTGAATGGCAGGGGAAGACCCAGTACTTC. Its translation is CSVEWQGKTQYF.